This T cell receptor beta chain was found in a study of shared clonotypes between healthy human individuals. Turning to the study itself: CD4 naive and memory got three plates each, CD8 naive two, CD8 memory one.

TCRdb keeps only in-frame clones here, not all; method: immunoSEQ multiplex PCR. The sample holds about 770,000 clones, just under 75% seen once. Points on this clone: Antigen: not known.

Overall study findings and caveats: Sharing across a few donors was seen in 4% to 6.5% of naive CD4 clonotypes. Some clonotypes were shared by all four sorted-subset donors, while others were not shared. The non-shared ones had lower generation probabilities than the shared ones. Memory subsets generally showed lower estimated richness than naive subsets.

Germline V CDR1 and CDR2: SGHRS, YFSETQ. This CDR3 spans 15 amino acids. Trimming removed 6 bases at V and 6 bases at J, with 19 bases between. This sequence joins TRBV5-1 and TRBJ2-1, with D possibly TRBD2 on 6 matching bases. The clonotype originates from a woman in her twenties or thirties in good health. Specimen: memory CD4+ T cells sorted from blood. Subset meaning: CD45RA-negative fraction. The CDR3 DNA is TGCGCCAGCACGAGGCCGGGAGAAGAGAGCAATGAGCAGTTCTTC. It translates to CASTRPGEESNEQFF.